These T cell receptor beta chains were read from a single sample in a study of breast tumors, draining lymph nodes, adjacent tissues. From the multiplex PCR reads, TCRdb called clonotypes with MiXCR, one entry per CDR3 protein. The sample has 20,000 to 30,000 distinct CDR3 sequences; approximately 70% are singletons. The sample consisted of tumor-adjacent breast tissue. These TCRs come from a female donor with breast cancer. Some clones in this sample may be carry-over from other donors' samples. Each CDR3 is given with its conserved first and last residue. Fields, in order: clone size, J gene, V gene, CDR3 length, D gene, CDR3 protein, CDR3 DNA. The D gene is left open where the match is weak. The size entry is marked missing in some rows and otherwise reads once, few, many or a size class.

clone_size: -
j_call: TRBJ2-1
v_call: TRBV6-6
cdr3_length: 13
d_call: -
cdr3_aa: CASSYEGYNEQFF
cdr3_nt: TGTGCCAGCAGTTACGAGGGATACAATGAGCAGTTCTTC

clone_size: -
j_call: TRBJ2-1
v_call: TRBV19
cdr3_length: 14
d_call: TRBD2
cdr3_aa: CASSPGTSGKEQFF
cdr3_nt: TGTGCCAGTAGTCCCGGGACTAGCGGGAAAGAGCAGTTCTTC

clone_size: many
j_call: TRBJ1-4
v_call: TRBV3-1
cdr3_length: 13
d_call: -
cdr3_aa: CASSQGGEEKLFF
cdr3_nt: TGTGCCAGCAGCCAAGGGGGAGAAGAAAAACTGTTTTTT

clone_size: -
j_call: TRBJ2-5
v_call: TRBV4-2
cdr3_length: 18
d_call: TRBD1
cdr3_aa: CASSQEQGVRGYQETQYF
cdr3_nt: TGTGCCAGCAGCCAAGAACAGGGGGTACGGGGGTACCAAGAGACCCAGTACTTC

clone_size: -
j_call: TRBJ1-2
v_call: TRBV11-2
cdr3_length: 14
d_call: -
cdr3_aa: CASSLDPGTNGYTF
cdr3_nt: TGTGCCAGCAGCTTAGACCCCGGGACTAACGGCTACACCTTC

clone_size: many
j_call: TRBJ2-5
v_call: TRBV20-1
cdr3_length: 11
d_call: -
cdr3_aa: CSAKMSGSQYF
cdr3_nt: TGCAGTGCTAAAATGTCGGGGTCCCAGTACTTC

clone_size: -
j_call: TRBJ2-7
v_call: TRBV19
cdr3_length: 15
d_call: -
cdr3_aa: CASSIELGATYEQYF
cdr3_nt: TGTGCCAGTAGTATTGAACTAGGGGCTACCTACGAGCAGTACTTC

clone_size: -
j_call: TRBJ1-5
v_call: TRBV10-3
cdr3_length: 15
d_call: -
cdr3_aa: CAISESKGSNQPQHF
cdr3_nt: TGTGCCATCAGTGAGTCAAAGGGGAGCAATCAGCCCCAGCATTTT

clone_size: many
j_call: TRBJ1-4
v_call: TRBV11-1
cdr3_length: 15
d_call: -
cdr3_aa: CASSLFQGGEEKLFF
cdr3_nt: TGTGCCAGCAGCCTATTCCAGGGAGGCGAAGAAAAACTGTTTTTT

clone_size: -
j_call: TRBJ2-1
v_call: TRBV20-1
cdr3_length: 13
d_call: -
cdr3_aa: CSARVELQSEQFF
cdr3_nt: TGCAGTGCTAGAGTAGAACTTCAGAGTGAGCAGTTCTTC

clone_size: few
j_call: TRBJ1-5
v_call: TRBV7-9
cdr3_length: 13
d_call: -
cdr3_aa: CASSLAEDQPQHF
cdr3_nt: TGTGCCAGCAGCTTAGCAGAAGATCAGCCCCAGCATTTT

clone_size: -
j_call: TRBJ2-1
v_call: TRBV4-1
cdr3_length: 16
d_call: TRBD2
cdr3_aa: CASSQEGGVGHNEQFF
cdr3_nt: TGCGCCAGCAGCCAAGAGGGGGGGGTAGGCCACAATGAGCAGTTCTTC

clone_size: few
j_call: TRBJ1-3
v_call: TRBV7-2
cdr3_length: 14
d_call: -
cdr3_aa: CASSSSGSGNTIYF
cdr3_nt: TGTGCCAGCAGCTCGTCAGGGAGTGGAAACACCATATATTTT

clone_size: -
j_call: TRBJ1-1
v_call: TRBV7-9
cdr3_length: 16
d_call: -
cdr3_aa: CASSLRVGAGDTEAFF
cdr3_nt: TGTGCCAGCAGCTTAAGAGTGGGGGCTGGGGACACTGAAGCTTTCTTT

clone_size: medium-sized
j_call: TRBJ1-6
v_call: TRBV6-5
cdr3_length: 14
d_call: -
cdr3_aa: CASSSAQVRSPLHF
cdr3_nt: TGTGCCAGCAGTTCTGCCCAAGTTCGTTCACCCCTCCACTTT

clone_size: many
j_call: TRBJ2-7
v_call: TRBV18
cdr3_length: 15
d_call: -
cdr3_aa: CASSPPGGAGAEQYF
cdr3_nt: TGTGCCAGCTCCCCCCCGGGTGGGGCAGGGGCCGAGCAGTACTTC

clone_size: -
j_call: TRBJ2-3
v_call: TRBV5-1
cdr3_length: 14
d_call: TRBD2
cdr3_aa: CASSEVAGGYTQYF
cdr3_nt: TGCGCCAGCAGCGAAGTAGCGGGAGGCTATACGCAGTATTTT

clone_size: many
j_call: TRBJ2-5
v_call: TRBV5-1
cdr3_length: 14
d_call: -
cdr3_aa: CASSFGRVGETQYF
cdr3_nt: TGCGCCAGCAGCTTTGGTAGGGTTGGGGAGACCCAGTACTTC

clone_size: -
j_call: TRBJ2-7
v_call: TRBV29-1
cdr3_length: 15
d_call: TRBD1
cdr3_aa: CSVAHRDRGNYEQYF
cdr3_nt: TGCAGCGTTGCACACCGGGACAGGGGGAACTACGAGCAGTACTTC

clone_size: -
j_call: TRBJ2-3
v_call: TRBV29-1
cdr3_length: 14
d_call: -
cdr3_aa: CSTTRTASTDTQYF
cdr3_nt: TGCAGCACTACCCGGACAGCCAGCACAGATACGCAGTATTTT

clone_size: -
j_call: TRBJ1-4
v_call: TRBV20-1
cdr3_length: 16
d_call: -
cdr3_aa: CSAGTGVPGRVEKLFF
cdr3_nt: TGCAGTGCGGGTACTGGCGTCCCCGGTAGGGTGGAAAAACTGTTTTTT

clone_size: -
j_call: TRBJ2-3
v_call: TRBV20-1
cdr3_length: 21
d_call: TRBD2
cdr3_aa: CSAIVGQPKLAGAGGTDTQYF
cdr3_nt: TGCAGTGCTATCGTCGGTCAACCTAAACTAGCGGGTGCCGGGGGCACAGATACGCAGTATTTT

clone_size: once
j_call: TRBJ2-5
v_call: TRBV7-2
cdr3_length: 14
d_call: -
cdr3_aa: CASSFGSRAETQYF
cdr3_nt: TGTGCCAGCAGCTTTGGGTCTCGGGCAGAGACCCAGTACTTC

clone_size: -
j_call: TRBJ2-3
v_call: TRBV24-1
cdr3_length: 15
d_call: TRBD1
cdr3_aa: CATSVKGASRDTQYF
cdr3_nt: TGTGCCACCAGTGTGAAGGGGGCCTCACGGGATACGCAGTATTTT

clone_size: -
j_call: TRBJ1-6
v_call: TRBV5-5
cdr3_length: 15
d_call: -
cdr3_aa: CASSWGQGNNSPLHF
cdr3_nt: TGTGCCAGCAGCTGGGGGCAGGGCAATAATTCACCCCTCCACTTT

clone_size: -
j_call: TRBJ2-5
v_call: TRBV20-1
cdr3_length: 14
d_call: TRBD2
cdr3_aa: CSAGTSGVPETQYF
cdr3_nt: TGCAGTGCTGGGACTAGCGGGGTTCCGGAGACCCAGTACTTC

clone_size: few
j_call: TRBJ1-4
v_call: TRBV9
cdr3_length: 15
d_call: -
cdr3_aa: CASSVEAGINEKLFF
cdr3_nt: TGTGCCAGCAGCGTAGAGGCAGGGATTAATGAAAAACTGTTTTTT

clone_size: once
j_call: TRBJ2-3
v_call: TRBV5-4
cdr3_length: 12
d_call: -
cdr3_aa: CASSQRGNTQYF
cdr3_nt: TGTGCCAGCAGCCAGAGGGGGAATACGCAGTATTTT

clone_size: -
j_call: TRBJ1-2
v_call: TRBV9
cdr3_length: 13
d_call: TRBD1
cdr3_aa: CASSVDQGGGYTF
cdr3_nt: TGTGCCAGCAGCGTAGACCAGGGGGGTGGCTACACCTTC

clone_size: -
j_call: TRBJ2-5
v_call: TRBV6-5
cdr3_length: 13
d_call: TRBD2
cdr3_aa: CASSSGTSGSQYF
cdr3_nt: TGTGCCAGCAGTTCCGGGACTAGCGGGTCTCAGTACTTC

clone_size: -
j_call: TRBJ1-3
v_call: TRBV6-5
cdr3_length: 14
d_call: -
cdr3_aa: CASSPGSAGNTIYF
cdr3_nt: TGTGCCAGCAGTCCAGGGTCGGCAGGAAACACCATATATTTT

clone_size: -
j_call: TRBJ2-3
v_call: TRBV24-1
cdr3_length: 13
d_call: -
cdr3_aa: CAASERQSDTQYF
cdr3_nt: TGTGCCGCCAGTGAGCGTCAATCGGATACGCAGTATTTT

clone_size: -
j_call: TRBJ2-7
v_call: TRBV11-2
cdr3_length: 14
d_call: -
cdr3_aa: CASTRAGTLYEQYF
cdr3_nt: TGTGCCAGCACTAGAGCGGGGACACTCTACGAGCAGTACTTC

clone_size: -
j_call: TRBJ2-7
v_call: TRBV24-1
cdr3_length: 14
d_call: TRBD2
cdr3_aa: CATSGGRAGGEQYF
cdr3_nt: TGTGCCACCAGTGGCGGGAGGGCCGGGGGCGAGCAGTACTTC

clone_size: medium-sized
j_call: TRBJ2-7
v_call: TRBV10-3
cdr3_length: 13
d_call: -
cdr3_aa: CAISERESYEQYF
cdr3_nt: TGTGCCATCAGTGAGAGGGAGTCCTACGAGCAGTACTTC

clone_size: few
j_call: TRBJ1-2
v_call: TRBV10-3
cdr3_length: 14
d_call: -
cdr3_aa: CAIRSEGSGYGYTF
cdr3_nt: TGTGCCATCAGGTCGGAGGGTTCGGGCTATGGCTACACCTTC

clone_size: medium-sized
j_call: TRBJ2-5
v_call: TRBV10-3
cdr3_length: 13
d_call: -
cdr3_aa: CAISDSNQETQYF
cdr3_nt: TGTGCCATCAGTGACAGCAACCAAGAGACCCAGTACTTC

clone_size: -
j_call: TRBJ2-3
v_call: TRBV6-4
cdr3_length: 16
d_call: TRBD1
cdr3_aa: CASSEAGGSWTDTQYF
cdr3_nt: TGTGCCAGCAGCGAAGCAGGGGGCAGTTGGACAGATACGCAGTATTTT

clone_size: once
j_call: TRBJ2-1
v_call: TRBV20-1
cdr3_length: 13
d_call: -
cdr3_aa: CSARVPLGNEQFF
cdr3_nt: TGCAGTGCTAGAGTCCCCTTGGGCAATGAGCAGTTCTTC

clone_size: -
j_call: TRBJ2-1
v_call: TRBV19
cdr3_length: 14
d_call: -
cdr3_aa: CASSSQYRESEQFF
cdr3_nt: TGTGCCAGTAGTTCCCAGTACAGGGAGAGTGAGCAGTTCTTC

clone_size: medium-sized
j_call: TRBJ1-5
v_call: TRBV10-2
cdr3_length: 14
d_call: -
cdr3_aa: CASSESSRKQPQHF
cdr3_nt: TGCGCCAGCAGTGAGTCGAGTCGTAAACAGCCCCAGCATTTT

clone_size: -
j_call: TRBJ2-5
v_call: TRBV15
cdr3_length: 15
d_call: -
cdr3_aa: CATSRDGQNQETQYF
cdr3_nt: TGTGCCACCAGCAGAGATGGACAGAACCAAGAGACCCAGTACTTC

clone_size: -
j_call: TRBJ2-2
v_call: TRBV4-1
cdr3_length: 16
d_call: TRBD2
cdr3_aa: CASSQEGGPNTGELFF
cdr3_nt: TGTGCCAGCAGCCAAGAGGGAGGGCCTAACACCGGGGAGCTGTTTTTT